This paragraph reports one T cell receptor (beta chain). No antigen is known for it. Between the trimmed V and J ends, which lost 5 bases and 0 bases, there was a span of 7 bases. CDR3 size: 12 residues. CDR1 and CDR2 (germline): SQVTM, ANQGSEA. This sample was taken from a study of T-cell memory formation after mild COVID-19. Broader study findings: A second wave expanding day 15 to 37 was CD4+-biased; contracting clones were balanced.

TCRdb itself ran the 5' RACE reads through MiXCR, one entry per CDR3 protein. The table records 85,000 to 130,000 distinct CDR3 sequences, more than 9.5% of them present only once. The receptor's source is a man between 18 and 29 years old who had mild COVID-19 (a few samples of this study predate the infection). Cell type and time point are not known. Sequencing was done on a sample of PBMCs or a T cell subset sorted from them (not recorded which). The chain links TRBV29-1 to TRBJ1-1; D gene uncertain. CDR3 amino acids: CSVPALNTEAFF. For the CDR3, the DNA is TGCAGCGTTCCGGCCCTGAACACTGAAGCTTTCTTT. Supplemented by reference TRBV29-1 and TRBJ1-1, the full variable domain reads SAVISQKPSRDICQRGTSLTIQCQVDSQVTMMFWYRQQPGQSLTLIATANQGSEATYESGFVIDKFPISRPNLTFSTLTVSNMSPEDSSIYLCSVPALNTEAFFGQGTRLTVV.